These 22 T cell receptor beta chains came from one sample sequenced in a study of T cells in localized non-small cell lung cancer. Method: immunoSEQ multiplex PCR; TCRdb's copy keeps in-frame clones and lacks some. The sample contains about 24,000 clones, 70% to 90% of which appear only once. Sequencing used peripheral blood mononuclear cells, obtained before any cancer treatment. These TCRs come from a woman between 35 and 70 years old with stage III lung adenocarcinoma.

The chain links TRBV5-1 to TRBJ1-4, with D perhaps TRBD1 (5 bases). With 0 bases removed from V and 2 bases from J, the gap between germline ends came to 8 bases. The CDR3 runs to 15 residues. Per the germline V gene, CDR1 is SGHRS and CDR2 is YFSETQ. CDR3 in DNA: TGCGCCAGCAGCTTGGGGGGGAAGACTAATGAAAAACTGTTTTTT. Amino acid sequence: CASSLGGKTNEKLFF.

This chain joins TRBV10-3 and TRBJ2-7, with 14 nucleotides matching TRBD2. The V gene's germline CDR1 is ENHRY and CDR2 SYGVKD. The junction had 3 bases not matched to a gene; V was cut back by 3 bases and J by 5 bases. The CDR3 spans 15 residues. CDR3 loop: CAISDGTSGRDEQYF. DNA for the CDR3: TGTGCCATCAGTGACGGGACTAGCGGGAGAGACGAGCAGTACTTC.

The J gene is TRBJ2-7, the V gene TRBV18; D possibly uses TRBD1 or TRBD2 (7 bases each). Looked up from germline, CDR1 is KGHSH and CDR2 is LQKENI. Trimming stripped 2 bases from V and 0 bases from J, with 14 bases between. CDR3 length: 16 residues. CDR3 residues: CASSPYRRGGSYEQYF. The CDR3 region has the DNA TGTGCCAGCTCACCATACCGCAGGGGGGGCTCCTACGAGCAGTACTTC.

This chain links TRBV2 with TRBJ1-2; D is unclear. Trimming stripped 7 bases from V and 0 bases from J, with 12 bases between. Germline CDR1 and CDR2: SNHLY and FYNNEI. The CDR3 contains 14 residues. The CDR3 reads CASTRRGANYGYTF. The DNA of the CDR3 is TGTGCCAGCACCCGACGAGGAGCTAACTATGGCTACACCTTC.

The rearrangement uses TRBV2 and TRBJ1-5; no clear D. Germline V gene data show CDR1 as SNHLY and CDR2 as FYNNEI. The CDR3 spans 15 residues. V lost 2 bases and J 0 bases, leaving 8 bases between the germline ends. In DNA form, the CDR3 reads TGTGCCAGCAGTGAACAAGGGCTTAGCAATCAGCCCCAGCATTTT. Translation: CASSEQGLSNQPQHF.

Only one count was recorded for this clone. V usage is TRBV5-1 and J usage is TRBJ1-3; TRBD1 matches at 7 bases. The CDR3 extends over 17 amino acids. V lost 4 bases to trimming and J lost 0 bases; unmatched junction nucleotides: 10. CDR1 is SGHRS, CDR2 YFSETQ, per germline. CDR3: CASSVGQAGSSGNTIYF. For the CDR3, the DNA is TGCGCCAGCAGCGTAGGACAGGCCGGATCCTCTGGAAACACCATATATTTT.

The gene calls are TRBV4-1 and TRBJ1-1; D possibly corresponds to TRBD1 (5 bases). This CDR3 is 17 amino acids long. Trimming removed 2 bases from V and 7 bases from J, with 23 bases in between. CDR1 is MGHRA, CDR2 YSYEKL, per germline. As DNA, the CDR3 is TGCGCCAGCAGCCAACTTCTTTCCGTGGCAGGGACTAGTGAAGCTTTCTTT. Its translation is CASSQLLSVAGTSEAFF.

About this clone: At the DNA level, this CDR3 is encoded by other sequences in the same sample as well. J is TRBJ2-1 and V is TRBV5-4; 12 nucleotides agree with TRBD2. Germline CDR1 is SGHNT and CDR2 is YYREEE (reference sequence). The CDR3 is 15 residues long. J lost 9 bases, V lost 4 bases, and 8 bases had no gene match. CDR3 in amino acids: CASSIGLAGQVEQFF. Here the CDR3 DNA reads TGTGCCAGCAGCATAGGACTAGCGGGACAGGTTGAGCAGTTCTTC. Based on the CDR3 plus reference TRBV5-4 and TRBJ2-1, the full variable domain is ETGVTQSPTHLIKTRGQQVTLRCSSQSGHNTVSWYQQALGQGPQFIFQYYREEENGRGNFPPRFSGLQFPNYSSELNVNALELDDSALYLCASSIGLAGQVEQFFGPGTRLTVL.

V usage is TRBV7-8 and J usage is TRBJ2-1; D ambiguous. In germline, CDR1 is SGHVS, CDR2 FQNEAQ. The CDR3 totals 13 residues. With 1 base removed from V and 9 bases from J, the gap between germline ends came to 10 bases. The CDR3 sequence: CASSLVTLGEQFF. The CDR3 DNA follows: TGTGCCAGCAGCTTAGTCACCCTCGGTGAGCAGTTCTTC. The entire variable domain, with the rest obtained from reference TRBV7-8 and TRBJ2-1, is as follows: GAGVSQSPRYKVAKRGQDVALRCDPISGHVSLFWYQQALGQGPEFLTYFQNEAQLDKSGLPSDRFFAERPEGSVSTLKIQRTQQEDSAVYLCASSLVTLGEQFFGPGTRLTVL.

The genes are TRBV9 and TRBJ1-2, with 8 bases fitting TRBD1. This CDR3 region has 16 residues. CDR1 SGDLS and CDR2 YYNGEE come from the germline V gene. V was pared by 4 bases and J by 5 bases, with 13 bases of the junction left unmatched. CDR3 protein: CASSSPQGGDLYGYTF. The CDR3 DNA reads TGTGCCAGCAGCTCTCCACAGGGGGGGGACTTGTATGGCTACACCTTC.

This clone appeared once. V is TRBV18 and J is TRBJ2-1, with 8 bases fitting TRBD1. The V segment lost 4 bases and the J segment 5 bases; nucleotides outside the gene matches: 7. The CDR3 length is 15 residues. Germline V CDR1 and CDR2: KGHSH, LQKENI. Here the CDR3 reads CASSLRQGWDNEQFF. The CDR3, as DNA: TGTGCCAGCTCACTGAGACAGGGGTGGGACAATGAGCAGTTCTTC.

The chain recombines TRBV5-1 with TRBJ2-5; TRBD2 matches 9 bases. CDR1 and CDR2 (germline): SGHRS, YFSETQ. This CDR3 has 14 amino acids. The ends lost 4 bases at V and 1 base at J; junction bases unmatched: 2. CDR3 loop: CASSAGLAQETQYF. The CDR3 DNA reads TGCGCCAGCAGCGCGGGACTAGCCCAAGAGACCCAGTACTTC.

The chain joins TRBV9 to TRBJ1-2; D is unresolved. The CDR3 spans 14 residues. Germline CDR1 SGDLS, CDR2 YYNGEE. The V end lost 4 bases, the J end lost 7 bases, and 17 bases lay between the germline ends. The CDR3 DNA sequence: TGTGCCAGCAGCCCCCACCACGCGAGTACTGGCTACACCTTC. This codes for CASSPHHASTGYTF.

The chain employs TRBV5-1 and TRBJ1-2; 7 positions agree with TRBD1. Germline CDR1 and CDR2: SGHRS and YFSETQ. The length of the CDR3 is 20 residues. Unmatched junction bases numbered 28, after V lost 4 bases and J lost 7 bases. CDR3 amino acids: CASSPGQRTSTSPARSGYTF. The DNA of the CDR3 is TGCGCCAGCAGCCCGGGACAGCGAACCTCCACCTCCCCGGCTCGGTCTGGCTACACCTTC.

This chain joins TRBV27 and TRBJ1-1; D is unresolved. This CDR3 is built from 17 residues. In germline, CDR1 is MNHEY, CDR2 SMNVEV (reference sequence). Deletions cut 0 bases from V and 0 bases from J, with 14 bases between. The CDR3 sequence: CASSLSFSSTMNTEAFF. The CDR3 region has the DNA TGTGCCAGCAGTTTATCTTTTTCCAGTACCATGAACACTGAAGCTTTCTTT.

This chain joins TRBV6-1 and TRBJ1-5; D call uncertain. Germline V CDR1 and CDR2: MNHNS, SASEGT. V lost 6 bases and J 0 bases, leaving 6 bases between the germline ends. The CDR3 is 13 residues long. This CDR3 is CASSWFSNQPQHF. CDR3 DNA sequence: TGTGCCAGCAGCTGGTTTAGCAATCAGCCCCAGCATTTT.

The chain uses TRBV5-5 and TRBJ1-2, with D perhaps TRBD1 (6 bases). Between the trimmed V and J ends, which lost 0 bases and 8 bases, there was a span of 17 bases. The CDR3 runs 15 residues. The germline gives CDR1 SGHKS, CDR2 YYEKEE (reference sequence). CDR3 DNA sequence: TGTGCCAGCAGCTTGGACGCAGGGGCCTTCTTCGGCTACACCTTC. Translated: CASSLDAGAFFGYTF. Full variable domain (remainder filled in from reference TRBV5-5 and TRBJ1-2): DAGVTQSPTHLIKTRGQQVTLRCSPISGHKSVSWYQQVLGQGPQFIFQYYEKEERGRGNFPDRFSARQFPNYSSELNVNALLLGDSALYLCASSLDAGAFFGYTFGSGTRLTVV.

The chain recombines TRBV10-3 with TRBJ2-5; D is perhaps TRBD2 (6 bases). Trimming took 6 bases from V and 2 from J, leaving 13 bases between them. The CDR3 sequence is 14 residues long. Germline V gives CDR1 ENHRY, CDR2 SYGVKD. This chain's CDR3 is CAIRSPGRQETQYF. CDR3 DNA sequence: TGTGCCATCAGATCCCCGGGGAGGCAAGAGACCCAGTACTTC.

The V gene is TRBV6-6, the J gene TRBJ2-2, with 7 bases aligning to TRBD2. The CDR3 runs 15 residues. The germline gives CDR1 MNHNY, CDR2 SVGAGI (reference sequence). J lost 3 bases, V lost 6 bases, and 7 bases had no gene match. CDR3 protein: CASSRGRADTGELFF. The CDR3 bases are TGTGCCAGCAGCCGGGGGAGGGCCGACACCGGGGAGCTGTTTTTT.

The gene calls are TRBV7-9 and TRBJ2-5; D is undetermined. Deletions cut 5 bases from V and 4 bases from J, with 14 bases between. From germline, CDR1 is SEHNR and CDR2 FQNEAQ (reference sequence). The CDR3 loop spans 14 amino acids. Here the CDR3 reads CASSERVRVETQYF. The CDR3 region has the DNA TGTGCCAGCAGCGAACGAGTGCGTGTAGAGACCCAGTACTTC.

The chain combines TRBV4-3 with TRBJ2-7, with D possibly being TRBD1 or TRBD2 (5 bases each). The V gene lost 1 base and the J gene lost 1 base, with 11 bases spanning the gap. The CDR3 spans 15 residues. CDR1 is LGHNA, CDR2 YSLEER, per germline. The CDR3 sequence: CASSQGLGESYEQYF. The CDR3 DNA sequence: TGCGCCAGCAGCCAAGGGTTGGGGGAATCCTACGAGCAGTACTTC.

This chain connects TRBV7-9 to TRBJ1-6; TRBD1 agrees at 8 bases. Trimming removed 5 bases from V and 5 bases from J; junction bases left unmatched: 5. The CDR3 covers 15 residues. Germline CDR1 and CDR2: SEHNR and FQNEAQ (reference sequence). CDR3 loop: CASSLRQGNNSPLHF. In nucleotides, the CDR3 is TGTGCCAGCAGCCTGCGACAGGGGAATAATTCACCCCTCCACTTT.